These 2 T cell receptor beta chains originate from one sample sequenced in a study of blood T cell repertoires in COVID-19. Method: immunoSEQ multiplex PCR; TCRdb's copy keeps in-frame clones and lacks some. Of hundreds of thousands of clones listed, under 95% are singletons. Sequenced input: PBMCs or T cells enriched from blood (not recorded which). Receptors originate from a woman aged 18-29 years who had recovered from COVID-19.

This clone was seen a single time. J is TRBJ2-3 and V is TRBV5-6; no reliable D call. This CDR3 region has 16 residues. V was shortened by 0 bases and J by 5 bases, with 16 bases between the two germline ends. Germline V gene data show CDR1 as SGHDT and CDR2 as YYEEEE. The CDR3 sequence is CASSLGNGALIDTQYF. The CDR3 DNA reads TGTGCCAGCAGCTTGGGTAACGGAGCGCTAATAGATACGCAGTATTTT. Combining the CDR3 with reference TRBV5-6 and TRBJ2-3 gives the whole variable domain DAGVTQSPTHLIKTRGQQVTLRCSPKSGHDTVSWYQQALGQGPQFIFQYYEEEERQRGNFPDRFSGHQFPNYSSELNVNALLLGDSALYLCASSLGNGALIDTQYFGPGTRLTVL.

The J gene is TRBJ1-5, the V gene TRBV27; a weak D match, TRBD1 (6 bases). This CDR3 contains 16 residues. V lost 8 bases to trimming and J lost 3 bases, with 20 bases between them. CDR1 MNHEY and CDR2 SMNVEV come from the germline V gene (reference sequence). CDR3 loop: CASGPPGEINNQPQHF. Here the CDR3 DNA reads TGTGCCAGCGGACCGCCAGGGGAAATTAACAATCAGCCCCAGCATTTT.